This T cell receptor (beta chain) was recorded in a study of Graves' ophthalmopathy and Graves' hyperthyroidism. Researchers took RNA transcripts and amplified TCR beta CDR3 regions from them. First-round RT-PCR employed HTBI primers, with a second-round multiplex PCR after it. From the multiplex PCR reads, TCRdb called clonotypes with MiXCR, one entry per CDR3 protein. The sample includes roughly 600,000 distinct CDR3 sequences, under 45% of them seen just once. The CDR3 loop spans 14 amino acids. Germline V gives CDR1 DFQATT, CDR2 SNEGSKA (reference sequence). Trimming stripped 0 bases from V and 8 bases from J, with 13 bases between. This clonotype was observed a handful of times.

Sequencing was performed on peripheral blood or thyroid tissue (not recorded which). The rearrangement uses TRBV20-1 and TRBJ1-4; D call uncertain. This sequence originates from an adult man with Graves' hyperthyroidism. The CDR3 DNA reads TGCAGTGCTAGAGAGGACCCCCAAGGGGAAAAACTGTTTTTT. Protein product: CSAREDPQGEKLFF.